This record concerns one TCR beta chain sequence. The antigen is not known. The sample originates from a study of Tregs in tolerant kidney transplant recipients. Study background: A 3-day belatacept mixed lymphocyte reaction, sometimes plus 5-day graft donor restimulation, preceded CD4+CD25+CD127- sorting.

The junction had 15 bases not matched to a gene; V was cut back by 7 bases and J by 10 bases. This CDR3 comprises 14 residues. The germline CDR1 and CDR2 sequences are SGHAT and FQNNGV. Points from the study as a whole: Findings come from small patient numbers and require larger validation.

Some clones are missing from TCRdb's copy, which holds only in-frame ones; the method was immunoSEQ multiplex PCR. The sample has 25,000 to 35,000 clones, over 75% seen once. This receptor was identified in a human donor in good health. The chain links TRBV11-2 to TRBJ2-7, with 8 bases lining up with TRBD1. The sequencing input was Tregs from blood cultured with allogeneic cells. CDR3 nucleotides: TGTGCCAGCACCAGTTTCCGGACAGGGAAGGAACAGTACTTC. Translating gives CASTSFRTGKEQYF. The variable domain in full, completed from reference TRBV11-2 and TRBJ2-7, reads EAGVAQSPRYKIIEKRQSVAFWCNPISGHATLYWYQQILGQGPKLLIQFQNNGVVDDSQLPKDRFSAERLKGVDSTLKIQPAKLEDSAVYLCASTSFRTGKEQYFGPGTRLTVT.